This T cell receptor (beta chain) was obtained from a study of blood T cell repertoires in COVID-19. Across the whole study: Sites in the United States, Italy and Spain provided acute and convalescent COVID-19 samples. PBMCs, B-cell-depleted T cells, or T cells were the source of the cDNA or gDNA that made up the material.

The CDR3 length is 15 residues. Trimming removed 4 bases from V and 2 bases from J; junction bases left unmatched: 5. Germline V lookup: CDR1 SGHRS, CDR2 YFSETQ. In its sample, this clone was seen a few times. In the authors' methods: Reference gene primer amplification yielded estimated nucleated cell counts. Data came from immunoSEQ multiplex PCR; TCRdb stores just in-frame clones and leaves some out. Clone size and the V and J calls come from that table; the DNA yielded D and trimming. In the table there are 80,000 to 85,000 clones, 84% of which are singletons. The source is a human donor in a cohort sampled during active COVID-19. The source material was peripheral blood. The rearrangement uses TRBV5-1 and TRBJ2-7; TRBD1 agrees at 11 bases. The CDR3 protein is CASSTGTGGAYEQYF. The CDR3, as DNA: TGCGCCAGCAGCACAGGGACAGGGGGAGCCTACGAGCAGTACTTC.